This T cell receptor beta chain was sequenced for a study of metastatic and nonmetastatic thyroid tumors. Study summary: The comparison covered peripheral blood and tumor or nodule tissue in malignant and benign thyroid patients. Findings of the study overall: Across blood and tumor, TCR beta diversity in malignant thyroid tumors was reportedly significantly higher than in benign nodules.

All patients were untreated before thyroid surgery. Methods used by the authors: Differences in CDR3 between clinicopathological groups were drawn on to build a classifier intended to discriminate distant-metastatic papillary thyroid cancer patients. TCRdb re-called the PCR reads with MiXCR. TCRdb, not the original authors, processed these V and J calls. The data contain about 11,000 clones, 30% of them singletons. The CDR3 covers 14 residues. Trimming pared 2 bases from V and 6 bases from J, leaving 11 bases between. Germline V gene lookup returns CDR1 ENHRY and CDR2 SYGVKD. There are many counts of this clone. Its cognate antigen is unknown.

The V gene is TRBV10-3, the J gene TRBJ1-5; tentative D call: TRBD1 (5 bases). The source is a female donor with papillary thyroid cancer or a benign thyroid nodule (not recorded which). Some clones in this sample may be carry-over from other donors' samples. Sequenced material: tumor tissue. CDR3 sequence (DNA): TGTGCCATCAGTGAGCGGGGGGGAGGTCAGCCCCAGCATTTT. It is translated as CAISERGGGQPQHF.